This T cell receptor beta chain was found in a study of OX40 agonist ivuxolimab in advanced cancers. Study details: Ivuxolimab was delivered to patients intravenously every 2 weeks at doses spanning 0.01 to 10 mg/kg. Hepatocellular carcinoma, melanoma, renal cell or head and neck cancer was diagnosed in the dose-escalation patients. There were three patients with partial responses, one having hepatocellular carcinoma and two cutaneous melanoma.

There are 14 residues in the CDR3. CDR1 LNHNV and CDR2 YYDKDF come from the germline V gene (reference sequence). Trimming took off 1 base at V and 3 bases at J, with 9 bases between the two ends. Whole-study results and caveats: At doses 0.1 to 3.0 mg/kg, CD4+ and CD8+ clones expanded.

Here immunoSEQ multiplex PCR was the method, and the copy in TCRdb shows in-frame clones only, minus some. The repertoire consists of tens of thousands of clones, with about 81% occurring once and the leading ten covering more than 1.5%. A remark on this clone: The antigen is undetermined.

This TCR derives from an adult with an advanced solid tumor such as melanoma, head and neck, liver or kidney cancer. The source was CD4+ or CD8+ T cells sorted from blood, collected in a trial of the OX40 agonist ivuxolimab. J is TRBJ2-5 and V is TRBV15; TRBD1 is a possible D gene (6 bases). DNA of the CDR3: TGTGCCACCAGCAGAGGGGGGCTGGAAGAGACCCAGTACTTC. Residues: CATSRGGLEETQYF.